Listed below are T cell receptor beta chains from one sample, sequenced in a study of identical twins. One entry per CDR3 protein results from TCRdb running MiXCR on the 5' RACE reads. The sample lists about 520,000 distinct CDR3 sequences, approximately 22% occurring once. The sample was also linked to a second study, of T cells expressing NK-cell markers.

Input material: CD4+ T cells sorted from blood. Receptors originate from a woman under 30 in good health. The CDR3 runs from the conserved cysteine through the conserved F or W. D genes are given only for firm matches. Size is stated for part of the rows, as once, few or many counts, or as a class when the clone is expanded.

j_call: TRBJ2-1; v_call: TRBV29-1; d_call: TRBD2; clone_size: -; cdr3_aa: CSVWTSGIGTYNEQFF; cdr3_nt: TGCAGCGTGTGGACTAGCGGGATTGGGACCTACAATGAGCAGTTCTTC
j_call: TRBJ1-6; v_call: TRBV6-1; d_call: -; clone_size: many; cdr3_aa: CASRTEDRNNSPLHF; cdr3_nt: TGTGCCAGCAGAACAGAGGACCGGAATAATTCACCCCTCCACTTT
j_call: TRBJ2-7; v_call: TRBV5-1; d_call: TRBD2; clone_size: few; cdr3_aa: CASSLATIAGGGSYEQYF; cdr3_nt: TGCGCCAGCAGCTTGGCCACGATAGCGGGGGGCGGCTCCTACGAGCAGTACTTC
j_call: TRBJ1-1; v_call: TRBV29-1; d_call: -; clone_size: few; cdr3_aa: CSVTQGMNTEAFF; cdr3_nt: TGCAGCGTTACGCAGGGAATGAACACTGAAGCTTTCTTT
j_call: TRBJ2-5; v_call: TRBV10-3; d_call: TRBD1; clone_size: -; cdr3_aa: CAISQGQGQAQYF; cdr3_nt: TGTGCCATCAGTCAAGGACAGGGGCAGGCCCAGTACTTC
j_call: TRBJ2-1; v_call: TRBV7-9; d_call: TRBD1; clone_size: -; cdr3_aa: CASSLEGQYWNEQFF; cdr3_nt: TGTGCCAGCAGCTTAGAGGGACAGTATTGGAATGAGCAGTTCTTC
j_call: TRBJ2-5; v_call: TRBV20-1; d_call: TRBD2; clone_size: few; cdr3_aa: CSARPIAGEETQYF; cdr3_nt: TGCAGTGCTAGACCAATAGCGGGAGAAGAGACCCAGTACTTC
j_call: TRBJ2-1; v_call: TRBV20-1; d_call: -; clone_size: few; cdr3_aa: CSASWGRNEQFF; cdr3_nt: TGCAGTGCTAGCTGGGGAAGGAATGAGCAGTTCTTC
j_call: TRBJ2-5; v_call: TRBV12-3/TRBV12-4; d_call: -; clone_size: -; cdr3_aa: CASSLAIGQQETQYF; cdr3_nt: TGTGCCAGCAGTTTAGCGATCGGACAGCAAGAGACCCAGTACTTC
j_call: TRBJ2-1; v_call: TRBV11-1; d_call: TRBD2; clone_size: few; cdr3_aa: CASSGHRTSHNEQFF; cdr3_nt: TGTGCCAGCAGCGGGCACCGGACTAGCCACAATGAGCAGTTCTTC
j_call: TRBJ1-3; v_call: TRBV10-3; d_call: -; clone_size: -; cdr3_aa: CAIALAGAFSGNTIYF; cdr3_nt: TGTGCCATCGCCCTGGCAGGCGCCTTCTCTGGAAACACCATATATTTT
j_call: TRBJ2-5; v_call: TRBV2; d_call: -; clone_size: -; cdr3_aa: CASRPDSPQETQYF; cdr3_nt: TGTGCCAGCAGGCCCGACTCGCCCCAAGAGACCCAGTACTTC
j_call: TRBJ2-7; v_call: TRBV11-2; d_call: TRBD2; clone_size: -; cdr3_aa: CASSLLAGISYEQYF; cdr3_nt: TGTGCCAGCAGCCTTCTAGCGGGGATTTCCTACGAGCAGTACTTC
j_call: TRBJ1-1; v_call: TRBV29-1; d_call: TRBD1; clone_size: -; cdr3_aa: CSAGDRSNTEAFF; cdr3_nt: TGCAGCGCTGGGGACAGGTCAAACACTGAAGCTTTCTTT
j_call: TRBJ2-5; v_call: TRBV20-1; d_call: -; clone_size: few; cdr3_aa: CSARASNRPTQYF; cdr3_nt: TGCAGTGCTAGAGCCAGCAACCGCCCGACCCAGTACTTC
j_call: TRBJ2-7; v_call: TRBV18; d_call: -; clone_size: few; cdr3_aa: CASSPIEMPYEQYF; cdr3_nt: TGTGCCAGCTCACCGATCGAGATGCCCTACGAGCAGTACTTC
j_call: TRBJ1-5; v_call: TRBV4-3; d_call: -; clone_size: few; cdr3_aa: CASSQARGPQPQHF; cdr3_nt: TGCGCCAGCAGCCAAGCCCGGGGGCCCCAGCCCCAGCATTTT
j_call: TRBJ2-3; v_call: TRBV18; d_call: TRBD1; clone_size: -; cdr3_aa: CASSLNSPGQGRTDTQYF; cdr3_nt: TGTGCCAGCTCACTTAATTCTCCGGGACAGGGAAGAACAGATACGCAGTATTTT
j_call: TRBJ1-2; v_call: TRBV5-6; d_call: -; clone_size: -; cdr3_aa: CASSLGQLGGYTF; cdr3_nt: TGTGCCAGCAGCTTGGGGCAGTTGGGGGGCTACACCTTC
j_call: TRBJ2-2; v_call: TRBV6-2/TRBV6-3; d_call: TRBD2; clone_size: -; cdr3_aa: CASSELAGPGELFF; cdr3_nt: TGTGCCAGCAGCGAACTAGCGGGACCCGGGGAGCTGTTTTTT
j_call: TRBJ2-3; v_call: TRBV20-1; d_call: TRBD2; clone_size: -; cdr3_aa: CSARDPGGREDTQYF; cdr3_nt: TGCAGTGCTAGAGATCCCGGCGGGAGGGAAGATACGCAGTATTTT
j_call: TRBJ2-3; v_call: TRBV5-1; d_call: TRBD1; clone_size: -; cdr3_aa: CASSLGVGQTDTQYF; cdr3_nt: TGCGCCAGCAGCTTGGGTGTGGGACAGACAGATACGCAGTATTTT
j_call: TRBJ1-1; v_call: TRBV6-5; d_call: -; clone_size: few; cdr3_aa: CASSYGHMLNTEAFF; cdr3_nt: TGTGCCAGCAGTTACGGGCATATGCTAAACACTGAAGCTTTCTTT
j_call: TRBJ1-1; v_call: TRBV12-3/TRBV12-4; d_call: -; clone_size: -; cdr3_aa: CASSWAAEAFF; cdr3_nt: TGTGCCAGCAGTTGGGCGGCTGAAGCTTTCTTT
j_call: TRBJ2-1; v_call: TRBV7-2; d_call: TRBD2; clone_size: few; cdr3_aa: CASSVITSGRWQEQFF; cdr3_nt: TGTGCCAGCAGCGTCATAACTAGCGGGAGATGGCAGGAGCAGTTCTTC
j_call: TRBJ1-5; v_call: TRBV20-1; d_call: -; clone_size: few; cdr3_aa: CSAKKTGNQPQHF; cdr3_nt: TGCAGTGCAAAAAAGACAGGCAATCAGCCCCAGCATTTT
j_call: TRBJ1-1; v_call: TRBV3-1; d_call: -; clone_size: many; cdr3_aa: CASSQRTEAFF; cdr3_nt: TGTGCCAGCAGCCAACGGACTGAAGCTTTCTTT
j_call: TRBJ2-5; v_call: TRBV9; d_call: -; clone_size: few; cdr3_aa: CASSAPEGGETQYF; cdr3_nt: TGTGCCAGCAGCGCCCCGGAAGGCGGAGAGACCCAGTACTTC
j_call: TRBJ1-5; v_call: TRBV29-1; d_call: -; clone_size: few; cdr3_aa: CSVGGVGNQPQHF; cdr3_nt: TGCAGCGTTGGGGGAGTGGGAAACCAGCCCCAGCATTTT
j_call: TRBJ1-6; v_call: TRBV20-1; d_call: -; clone_size: many; cdr3_aa: CSARGGSGEPPHF; cdr3_nt: TGCAGTGCTAGAGGGGGGAGCGGGGAGCCACCCCACTTT
j_call: TRBJ2-3; v_call: TRBV9; d_call: -; clone_size: -; cdr3_aa: CASNYPEVTQYF; cdr3_nt: TGTGCCAGCAACTACCCCGAGGTGACGCAGTATTTT
j_call: TRBJ2-3; v_call: TRBV12-3/TRBV12-4; d_call: TRBD2; clone_size: many; cdr3_aa: CASSLRGGRADTQYF; cdr3_nt: TGTGCCAGCAGCCTCCGGGGGGGAAGGGCAGATACGCAGTATTTT
j_call: TRBJ2-2; v_call: TRBV20-1; d_call: TRBD2; clone_size: -; cdr3_aa: CSARSRGSANTGELFF; cdr3_nt: TGCAGTGCTAGATCGCGGGGGAGTGCGAACACCGGGGAGCTGTTTTTT
j_call: TRBJ1-5; v_call: TRBV7-9; d_call: -; clone_size: -; cdr3_aa: CASSLGSTTNQPQHF; cdr3_nt: TGTGCCAGCAGCTTGGGCAGCACTACCAATCAGCCCCAGCATTTT
j_call: TRBJ1-2; v_call: TRBV11-2; d_call: TRBD1; clone_size: -; cdr3_aa: CASSPGQGTGYTF; cdr3_nt: TGTGCCAGCAGCCCTGGACAGGGGACCGGCTACACCTTC
j_call: TRBJ2-1; v_call: TRBV3-1; d_call: -; clone_size: few; cdr3_aa: CASSGPQEYNEQFF; cdr3_nt: TGTGCCAGCAGCGGTCCTCAGGAGTACAATGAGCAGTTCTTC
j_call: TRBJ1-6; v_call: TRBV27; d_call: TRBD1; clone_size: few; cdr3_aa: CASRAGTGDSPLHF; cdr3_nt: TGTGCCAGCAGAGCCGGGACAGGGGATTCACCCCTCCACTTT
j_call: TRBJ2-1; v_call: TRBV6-1; d_call: TRBD2; clone_size: once; cdr3_aa: CASRPGTSGSGQFF; cdr3_nt: TGTGCCAGCCGTCCCGGGACTAGCGGGAGCGGCCAGTTCTTC
j_call: TRBJ2-1; v_call: TRBV25-1; d_call: TRBD1; clone_size: few; cdr3_aa: CASREKIDRGMQFF; cdr3_nt: TGTGCCAGCAGGGAAAAAATCGACAGGGGCATGCAGTTCTTC
j_call: TRBJ2-7; v_call: TRBV15; d_call: -; clone_size: -; cdr3_aa: CATSRDPAVREQYF; cdr3_nt: TGTGCCACCAGCAGAGATCCTGCCGTTCGGGAGCAGTACTTC
j_call: TRBJ2-7; v_call: TRBV5-1; d_call: -; clone_size: few; cdr3_aa: CASSLASAAYEQYF; cdr3_nt: TGCGCCAGCAGCTTGGCCTCGGCAGCCTACGAGCAGTACTTC
j_call: TRBJ2-5; v_call: TRBV5-4; d_call: -; clone_size: -; cdr3_aa: CASSPGAGQVGTQYF; cdr3_nt: TGTGCCAGCAGTCCAGGAGCGGGCCAGGTGGGGACCCAGTACTTC
j_call: TRBJ2-2; v_call: TRBV6-1; d_call: -; clone_size: few; cdr3_aa: CASNPGRVLNTGELFF; cdr3_nt: TGTGCCAGCAACCCAGGCAGGGTCCTGAACACCGGGGAGCTGTTTTTT
j_call: TRBJ2-1; v_call: TRBV5-1; d_call: TRBD2; clone_size: few; cdr3_aa: CASSLTVAGGNNEQFF; cdr3_nt: TGCGCCAGCAGCTTGACAGTAGCGGGGGGGAACAATGAGCAGTTCTTC
j_call: TRBJ1-6; v_call: TRBV20-1; d_call: -; clone_size: few; cdr3_aa: CSARGGVESPLHF; cdr3_nt: TGCAGTGCTAGAGGGGGGGTAGAGTCACCCCTCCACTTT
j_call: TRBJ2-5; v_call: TRBV11-3; d_call: -; clone_size: many; cdr3_aa: CASSLGGEGGTQYF; cdr3_nt: TGTGCCAGCAGCTTGGGTGGGGAAGGCGGGACCCAGTACTTC
j_call: TRBJ2-1; v_call: TRBV12-3/TRBV12-4; d_call: -; clone_size: many; cdr3_aa: CASKFRDYNEQFF; cdr3_nt: TGTGCCAGCAAATTCCGGGATTATAATGAGCAGTTCTTC
j_call: TRBJ2-7; v_call: TRBV6-5; d_call: TRBD1; clone_size: -; cdr3_aa: CASSSPGTGGITDF; cdr3_nt: TGTGCCAGCAGTTCTCCCGGGACAGGGGGAATAACGGACTTC
j_call: TRBJ2-7; v_call: TRBV20-1; d_call: -; clone_size: -; cdr3_aa: CSARRVLGGRWDDEQYF; cdr3_nt: TGCAGTGCTAGGAGGGTACTAGGAGGGAGATGGGACGACGAGCAGTACTTC
j_call: TRBJ2-1; v_call: TRBV6-5; d_call: TRBD2; clone_size: few; cdr3_aa: CASSYSAGAYNEQFF; cdr3_nt: TGTGCCAGCAGTTACTCAGCGGGAGCCTACAATGAGCAGTTCTTC
j_call: TRBJ2-3; v_call: TRBV12-3/TRBV12-4; d_call: -; clone_size: few; cdr3_aa: CASSLAQGVNTQYF; cdr3_nt: TGTGCCAGCAGTTTAGCGCAGGGTGTCAATACGCAGTATTTT
j_call: TRBJ1-1; v_call: TRBV11-3; d_call: -; clone_size: -; cdr3_aa: CASRDSRNTEAFF; cdr3_nt: TGTGCCAGCAGAGACAGTAGGAACACTGAAGCTTTCTTT